This record looks at one T cell receptor (beta chain) sequence and its context. Antigen: not known. CDR1 is MNHEY, CDR2 SVGAGI, per germline. Trimming removed 0 bases at V and 9 bases at J, with 16 bases between. The CDR3 is made up of 15 amino acids. This sample was included in a study of PD-1 blockade in classical Hodgkin lymphoma. Each of the patients experienced relapse following autologous stem cell transplantation, and their brentuximab vedotin exposure differed. Profiled with immunoSEQ multiplex PCR; TCRdb holds only in-frame clones, not every one. The sample includes about 22,000 clones, around 81% of them seen just once. Findings and caveats of the study: Before treatment, TCR diversity in newly diagnosed patients was reportedly lower than in healthy donors.

This TCR came from a human donor with classical Hodgkin lymphoma. The chain couples TRBV6-5 to TRBJ2-3; D might be TRBD1 (5 bases). This material consisted of peripheral blood mononuclear cells (PBMCs), taken before the second cycle of nivolumab. The CDR3 coding sequence is TGTGCCAGCAGTTACTCGATCAGGGCTCCAGCCACGCAGTATTTT. It codes for CASSYSIRAPATQYF.